The 3 T cell receptor beta chains below were found in one sample sequenced in a study of T cells in Graves' hyperthyroidism and ophthalmopathy. TCR beta CDR3 regions were amplified from RNA transcripts. The study used the HTBI primer set for a first-round RT-PCR of the TCR CDR3. TCRdb re-analysed the multiplex PCR reads in MiXCR, keeping a single row per CDR3 protein. The profile shows about 380,000 distinct CDR3 sequences, approximately 15% of them singletons. The sequenced material came from blood. These receptor sequences come from a woman aged 55-70 years with Graves' hyperthyroidism.

This clonotype was seen ten or more times. The chain links TRBV7-9 to TRBJ2-3, with D perhaps TRBD2 (6 bases). CDR1 and CDR2 (germline): SEHNR, FQNEAQ (reference sequence). This CDR3 comprises 15 residues. V dropped 1 base and J dropped 6 bases, with 14 bases sitting between them. DNA for the CDR3: TGTGCCAGCAGCTTAGGGAGGGCGGGTACGGATACGCAGTATTTT. Its protein product is CASSLGRAGTDTQYF. The entire variable domain, with the rest obtained from reference TRBV7-9 and TRBJ2-3, is as follows: DTGVSQNPRHKITKRGQNVTFRCDPISEHNRLYWYRQTLGQGPEFLTYFQNEAQLEKSRLLSDRFSAERPKGSFSTLEIQRTEQGDSAMYLCASSLGRAGTDTQYFGPGTRLTVL.

In this sample, this clonotype turned up many times. CDR3 DNA sequence: TGTGCCAGCAGCTTAGCCGGGACAGGGAATTCAAAAAACATTCAGTACTTC. Translated: CASSLAGTGNSKNIQYF. This chain uses TRBV11-2 with TRBJ2-4, with TRBD1 matching 9 bases. The CDR3 consists of 17 residues. Per the germline V gene, CDR1 is SGHAT and CDR2 is FQNNGV. V was pared by 1 base and J by 4 bases, with 8 bases of the junction left unmatched. Complete variable domain (other parts from reference TRBV11-2 and TRBJ2-4): EAGVAQSPRYKIIEKRQSVAFWCNPISGHATLYWYQQILGQGPKLLIQFQNNGVVDDSQLPKDRFSAERLKGVDSTLKIQPAKLEDSAVYLCASSLAGTGNSKNIQYFGAGTRLSVL.

This sequence joins TRBV12-3 or TRBV12-4 and TRBJ2-7; 9 positions match TRBD1. Trimming cost V 7 bases and J 2 bases; bases outside gene matches: 6. The CDR3 is made up of 14 amino acids. The CDR3 DNA sequence: TGTGCCAGCACCCAAAGACAGGGGGCCTACGAGCAGTACTTC. This translates into CASTQRQGAYEQYF.